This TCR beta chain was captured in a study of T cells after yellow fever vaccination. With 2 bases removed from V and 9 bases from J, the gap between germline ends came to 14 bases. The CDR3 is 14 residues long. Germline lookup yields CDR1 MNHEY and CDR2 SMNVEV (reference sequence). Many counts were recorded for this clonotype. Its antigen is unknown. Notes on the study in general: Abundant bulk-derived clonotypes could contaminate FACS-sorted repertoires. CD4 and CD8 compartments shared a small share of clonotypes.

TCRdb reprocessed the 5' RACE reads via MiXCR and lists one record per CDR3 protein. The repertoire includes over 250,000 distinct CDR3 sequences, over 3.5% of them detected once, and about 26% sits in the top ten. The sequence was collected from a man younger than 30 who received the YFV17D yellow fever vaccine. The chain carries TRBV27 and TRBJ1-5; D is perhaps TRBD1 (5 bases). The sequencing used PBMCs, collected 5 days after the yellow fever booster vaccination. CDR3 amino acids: CASSLGLGGTPQHF. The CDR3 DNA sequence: TGTGCCAGCAGTTTAGGGCTGGGGGGTACGCCCCAGCATTTT.